This T cell receptor (beta chain) originates from a study of sequential checkpoint blockade in melanoma. Study as a whole: After both sequences, patients received maintenance nivolumab.

Clones were sequenced by immunoSEQ multiplex PCR, and TCRdb holds only the in-frame ones, with some missing. There are about 6,100 clones in the sample; around 57% occur only once, and less than 20% lies in the top ten. This CDR3 has 20 amino acids. V dropped 5 bases and J dropped 2 bases, with 30 bases sitting between them. CDR1 is SGHVS and CDR2 is FQNEAQ in the germline V gene. Treatment here: randomized to nivolumab then ipilimumab (arm A) or the reverse (arm B). From thawed PBMCs, live CD3+CD8+ cells negative for CD19 and CD56 were sorted. The rearrangement joins TRBV7-8 to TRBJ2-5, with D possibly being TRBD1 (7 bases). The sequencing here drew on CD8+ T cells sorted from blood (inferred from file names), taken from a patient given nivolumab and ipilimumab in sequence. The receptor was isolated from a human donor with melanoma. This CDR3 reads CASSPRGDSSRRVAQETQYF. The CDR3 DNA reads as TGTGCCAGCAGCCCCCGCGGGGACAGTTCCCGAAGGGTCGCACAAGAGACCCAGTACTTC.